These T cell receptor beta chains were read from a single sample in a study of T cell responses to AZD1222 COVID-19 vaccine. The data were produced by immunoSEQ multiplex PCR, yet TCRdb's version contains in-frame clones alone and is incomplete. This table has 150,000 to 200,000 clones, 90% to 95% appearing once. The specimen was peripheral blood, collected on day 0 of AZD1222 vaccination. The origin of the receptors is an adult in good health. The CDR3 runs from the conserved cysteine through the conserved F or W. The D gene is left open where the match is weak. Only some rows state a clone size, as once, few, many or a class for expanded clones.

-	TRBV5-1	TRBJ1-4	-	16	TGCGCCAGCAGTTCTCTCCCCGCAGCAACTAATGAAAAACTGTTTTTT	CASSSLPAATNEKLFF
-	TRBV5-6	TRBJ2-5	TRBD1	15	TGTGCCAGCAGCTCCGGGACAGGGTACCAAGAGACCCAGTACTTC	CASSSGTGYQETQYF
-	TRBV6-5	TRBJ2-3	TRBD2	15	TGTGCCAGCAGTTATCTAGCGGGAGTCTCAGATACGCAGTATTTT	CASSYLAGVSDTQYF
-	TRBV5-6	TRBJ1-5	-	14	TGTGCCAGCAGCTTGGGACCTAGCAATCAGCCCCAGCATTTT	CASSLGPSNQPQHF
-	TRBV12-3/TRBV12-4	TRBJ2-5	TRBD2	11	TGTGCCAGCAGCCAGAGCGGGGTCCAATACTTC	CASSQSGVQYF
-	TRBV7-2	TRBJ2-3	-	16	TGTGCCAGCAGCTTAGGAGCTAGCAATCCCACAGATACGCAGTATTTT	CASSLGASNPTDTQYF
-	TRBV9	TRBJ2-7	-	14	TGTGCCAGCAGCGGATCCGGCAGGGCCGGCGAGCAGTACTTC	CASSGSGRAGEQYF
-	TRBV28	TRBJ2-7	TRBD1	15	TGTGCCAGCAGTCGGTCCGGGACAGGGGCCCGGGGGCAGTACTTC	CASSRSGTGARGQYF
-	TRBV28	TRBJ2-7	-	15	TGTGCCAGCAGTCCAACGGCCGTGGGACATTATGGGCAGTACTTC	CASSPTAVGHYGQYF
-	TRBV4-1	TRBJ1-2	TRBD1	16	TGCGCCAGCAGCCAACCTGGGACAGGGGTTCAGTATGGCTACACCTTC	CASSQPGTGVQYGYTF
-	TRBV4-2	TRBJ1-1	-	15	TGTGCCAGCAGCCAAGAGCCGACAGCAGTGCCTGAAGCTTTCTTT	CASSQEPTAVPEAFF
-	TRBV18	TRBJ2-1	TRBD2	16	TGTGCCAGCTCACCACAAGGGACTAGCGGCTACAATGAGCAGTTCTTC	CASSPQGTSGYNEQFF
-	TRBV6-1	TRBJ2-7	-	12	TGTGCCAGCAGTGACCGGGACAAAGAGCAGTACTTC	CASSDRDKEQYF
once	TRBV5-8	TRBJ2-3	-	14	TGTGCCAGCGGGGACCAAGTCGGCACAGATACGCAGTATTTT	CASGDQVGTDTQYF
-	TRBV30	TRBJ1-3	TRBD1	15	TGTGCCTGGAGTAGGGACAGGGGGCTTGGAAACACCATATATTTT	CAWSRDRGLGNTIYF
-	TRBV4-1	TRBJ1-5	-	17	TGCGCCAGCAGCCAAGAACTGGAAAGCGGAGCGTATCAGCCCCAGCATTTT	CASSQELESGAYQPQHF
-	TRBV19	TRBJ2-7	-	12	TGTGCCAGTAGGTCGGGGTCCTACGAGCAGTACTTC	CASRSGSYEQYF
-	TRBV6-5	TRBJ1-5	-	14	TGTGCCAGCAGTCCAGTGACCAAACGTCAGCCCCAGCATTTT	CASSPVTKRQPQHF
-	TRBV7-8	TRBJ1-5	-	14	TGTGCCAGCAGCTTAGAAGGCCAGACGGCGGCCCAGCATTTT	CASSLEGQTAAQHF
-	TRBV10-2	TRBJ2-3	-	13	TGCGCCAGCAGTGGTCTAGGTGGAGATACGCAGTATTTT	CASSGLGGDTQYF
-	TRBV19	TRBJ2-7	TRBD1	14	TGTGCCAGTAGCACCGGGACAGGGCCCTACGAGCAGTACTTC	CASSTGTGPYEQYF
-	TRBV3-1/TRBV3-2	TRBJ1-2	TRBD1	20	TGTGCCAGCAGCCAAGATCCTAGGATAAGGGACAGGGGATCCTACTATGGCTACACCTTC	CASSQDPRIRDRGSYYGYTF
-	TRBV5-4	TRBJ2-6	TRBD2	15	TGTGCCAGCAGCAGGACTAGCCCTGGGGCCAACGTCCTGACTTTC	CASSRTSPGANVLTF
-	TRBV6-4	TRBJ1-1	-	13	TGTGCCAGCAGGAGGGACCTCAACACTGAAGCTTTCTTT	CASRRDLNTEAFF
once	TRBV19	TRBJ1-1	TRBD1	16	TGTGCCAGTAGTTCTAGGACAGGGGGCCGGGGGACTGAAGCTTTCTTT	CASSSRTGGRGTEAFF
-	TRBV5-1	TRBJ1-1	-	11	TGCGCCAGCAGCTTTGGGACTGAAGCTTTCTTT	CASSFGTEAFF
-	TRBV27	TRBJ1-4	TRBD1	14	TGTGCCAGCAGTTTATGGCCGACAGGGGCTGAACTGTTTTTT	CASSLWPTGAELFF
few	TRBV20-1	TRBJ1-1	TRBD1	10	TGCAGGGGACAGGCCACTGAAGCTTTCTTT	CRGQATEAFF
-	TRBV9	TRBJ2-7	-	12	TGTGCCAGCAGCGATAGCGGAGACGAGCAGTACTTC	CASSDSGDEQYF
-	TRBV18	TRBJ2-7	TRBD1	14	TGTGCCAGCTCACCAAGACAGGGAGACTACGAGCAGTACTTC	CASSPRQGDYEQYF
-	TRBV27	TRBJ1-1	-	13	TGTGCCAGCAGTCTGACAGAGAACACTGAAGCTTTCTTT	CASSLTENTEAFF
-	TRBV9	TRBJ2-5	TRBD1	15	TGTGCCAGCAGCGGCCAGGGGGTAGCCGGGGAGACCCAGTACTTC	CASSGQGVAGETQYF
-	TRBV5-1	TRBJ2-1	TRBD2	17	TGCGCCAGCAGCTTGGACGCGGGAGTCGGGACCTACAATGAGCAGTTCTTC	CASSLDAGVGTYNEQFF
-	TRBV5-1	TRBJ2-7	-	17	TGCGCCAGCAGCTTGGCCTTTGCCTCCACCAACCCCTACGAGCAGTACTTC	CASSLAFASTNPYEQYF
once	TRBV12-3/TRBV12-4	TRBJ2-7	TRBD1	12	TGTGCCAGCAGTCCAGGGGGCTACGAGCAGTACTTC	CASSPGGYEQYF
-	TRBV19	TRBJ1-5	-	14	TGTGCCAGTGCAGCCCTTTATAGCAATCAGCCCCAGCATTTT	CASAALYSNQPQHF
-	TRBV9	TRBJ2-2	-	15	TGTGCCAGCAGCGTGGCAGGACTGAACACCGGGGAGCTGTTTTTT	CASSVAGLNTGELFF
-	TRBV5-1	TRBJ2-7	-	14	TGCGCCAGCAGCCAGATGAGAGGCACCTACGAGCAGTACTTC	CASSQMRGTYEQYF
-	TRBV28	TRBJ2-3	-	15	TGTGCCAGCAGTTTAAGACTGGCGTTCACAGATACGCAGTATTTT	CASSLRLAFTDTQYF
-	TRBV5-4	TRBJ2-1	-	15	TGTGCCAGCAGCTTTACAGGGAGCTCCTACAATGAGCAGTTCTTC	CASSFTGSSYNEQFF
-	TRBV27	TRBJ1-2	TRBD1	14	TGTGCCAGCAGGAAGTCGGGACAGGAACTGGGCTACACCTTC	CASRKSGQELGYTF
once	TRBV11-3	TRBJ1-5	TRBD1	17	TGTGCCAGCAGTCATCACCGGGACAGGTTTTATTCCCAGCCCCAGCATTTT	CASSHHRDRFYSQPQHF
-	TRBV7-9	TRBJ2-3	-	15	TGTGCCAGCAGCTTAGAGGGGAGGCACACAGATACGCAGTATTTT	CASSLEGRHTDTQYF
-	TRBV5-1	TRBJ1-2	TRBD1	14	TGCGCCAGCAGCTTGGGACAGGGAAACTATGGCTACACCTTC	CASSLGQGNYGYTF
-	TRBV28	TRBJ2-7	-	15	TGTGCCAGCAGTTTATGGGGGGCGCAGGGCTACGAGCAGTACTTC	CASSLWGAQGYEQYF
-	TRBV6-5	TRBJ2-7	TRBD2	14	TGTGCCAGCACCCCTAGCGGGAGCTCCTACGAGCAGTACTTC	CASTPSGSSYEQYF
-	TRBV7-8	TRBJ1-2	TRBD1	17	TGTGCCAGCAGCCGGAAGGGACTCCGGGACAGGGGAACGGGCTACACCTTC	CASSRKGLRDRGTGYTF
-	TRBV28	TRBJ2-7	TRBD2	14	TGTGCCAGCAGCTTGAGCGGGAGGATCGACGAGCAGTACTTC	CASSLSGRIDEQYF
-	TRBV7-9	TRBJ1-2	-	13	TGTGCCAGCAGCTTAGCGGGGGCGGTTGGCTACACCTTC	CASSLAGAVGYTF
-	TRBV5-8	TRBJ1-5	-	16	TGTGCCAGCAGCCCGGCTCCGAGATATAGCAATCAGCCCCAGCATTTT	CASSPAPRYSNQPQHF
-	TRBV28	TRBJ2-7	-	13	TGTGCCAGCAGTTTAGGCAGAGACTACGAGCAGTACTTC	CASSLGRDYEQYF
-	TRBV29-1	TRBJ1-2	-	12	TGCAGCGTTCTGCAGGGCGTCTATGGCTACACCTTC	CSVLQGVYGYTF
-	TRBV9	TRBJ2-1	-	13	TGTGCCAGCAGCGTCGGACTCATCAATGAGCAGTTCTTC	CASSVGLINEQFF
-	TRBV28	TRBJ2-7	TRBD1	14	TGTGCCAGCAGTTTAGGGACAGGGGGCGTCGAGCAGTACTTC	CASSLGTGGVEQYF